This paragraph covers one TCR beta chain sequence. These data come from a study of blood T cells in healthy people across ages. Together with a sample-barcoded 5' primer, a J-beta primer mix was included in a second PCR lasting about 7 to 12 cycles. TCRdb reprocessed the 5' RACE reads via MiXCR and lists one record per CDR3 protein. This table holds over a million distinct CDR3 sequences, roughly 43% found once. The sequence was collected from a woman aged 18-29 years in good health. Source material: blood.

CDR3 amino acids: CASSPGTGEAFF. In DNA form, the CDR3 reads TGTGCCAGCAGCCCAGGGACAGGGGAAGCTTTCTTT. The genes are TRBV27 and TRBJ1-1, with 9 bases matching TRBD1. J lost 8 bases, V lost 6 bases, and 4 bases had no gene match. The length of the CDR3 is 12 residues. Germline assignment: CDR1 MNHEY and CDR2 SMNVEV (reference sequence).